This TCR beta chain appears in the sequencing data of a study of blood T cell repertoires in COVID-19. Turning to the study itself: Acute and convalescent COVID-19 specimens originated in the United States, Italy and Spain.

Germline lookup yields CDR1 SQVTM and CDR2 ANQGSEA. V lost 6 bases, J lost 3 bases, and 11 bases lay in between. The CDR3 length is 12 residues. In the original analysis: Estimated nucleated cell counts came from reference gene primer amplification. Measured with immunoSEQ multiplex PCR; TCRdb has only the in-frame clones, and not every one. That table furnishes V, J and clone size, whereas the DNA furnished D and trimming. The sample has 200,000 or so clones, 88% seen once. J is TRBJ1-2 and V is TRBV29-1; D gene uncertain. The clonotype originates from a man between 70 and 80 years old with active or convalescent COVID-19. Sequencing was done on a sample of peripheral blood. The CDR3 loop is CSVSDGDYGYTF. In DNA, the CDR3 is TGCAGCGTCTCGGACGGGGACTATGGCTACACCTTC.